Detailed here is one TCR beta chain. There are 13 residues in the CDR3. V was trimmed by 0 bases and J by 5 bases, leaving 10 bases between them. The V gene's germline CDR1 is GTSNPN and CDR2 SVGIG (reference sequence). The data are from a study of blood T cell repertoires in COVID-19. Study overall: Some COVID-19 samples were acute and others convalescent; all came from the United States, Italy and Spain. PBMCs, B-cell-depleted T cells, or T cells were the source of the cDNA or gDNA that made up the material.

Clones were sequenced by immunoSEQ multiplex PCR, and TCRdb holds only the in-frame ones, with some missing. Of about 230,000 clones in the sample, more than 75% were seen once. The V call is TRBV30, the J call TRBJ2-5; possibly TRBD2 for D (5 bases). The specimen was peripheral blood. This TCR derives from a man in his forties with acute or convalescent COVID-19. The CDR3 here is CAWSVGSPETQYF. The CDR3 DNA follows: TGTGCCTGGAGTGTGGGGAGTCCGGAGACCCAGTACTTC.